These T cell receptor beta chains were read from a single sample in a study of blood T cell repertoires in COVID-19. TCRdb's copy holds only in-frame clones and misses some; the assay was immunoSEQ multiplex PCR. The table includes some 97,000 clones, roughly 92% detected once. The sample comprised peripheral blood. The receptors derive from a man between 50 and 59 years old with active COVID-19. Both conserved end residues are part of each CDR3. The D gene is left open where the match is weak. A clone size is listed for some rows: how often the clone was seen (once, few, many), or a class if it is expanded.

TRBJ1-2	NA	TRBV6-5	NA	CASTPPGSPYGYTF	TGTGCCAGCACCCCACCTGGGAGCCCCTATGGCTACACCTTC
TRBJ2-5	NA	TRBV10-1	NA	CASSESRGQETQYF	TGCGCCAGCAGTGAGTCAAGGGGACAAGAGACCCAGTACTTC
TRBJ2-6	NA	TRBV19	TRBD2	CASSRAGAGANVLTF	TGTGCCAGTAGTCGAGCGGGAGCTGGGGCCAACGTCCTGACTTTC
TRBJ2-3	NA	TRBV7-9	TRBD2	CASSSLPGLAQTDTQYF	TGTGCCAGCAGTTCCTTACCGGGACTAGCGCAAACAGATACGCAGTATTTT
TRBJ2-1	NA	TRBV18	TRBD1	CASSPEGQGYNEQFF	TGTGCCAGCTCACCGGAGGGACAGGGCTACAATGAGCAGTTCTTC
TRBJ2-3	NA	TRBV3-1/TRBV3-2	NA	CASTQTPGLHTDTQYF	TGTGCCAGCACCCAGACCCCGGGACTCCACACAGATACGCAGTATTTT
TRBJ2-7	NA	TRBV7-3	NA	CARKAAWEYEQYF	TGTGCCAGGAAAGCGGCGTGGGAATACGAGCAGTACTTC
TRBJ1-5	NA	TRBV28	NA	CASRGGHSNQPQHF	TGTGCCAGCAGGGGTGGACATAGCAATCAGCCCCAGCATTTT
TRBJ2-1	NA	TRBV12-1	NA	CASTRTSGHYNEQFF	TGTGCCAGCACCAGGACTAGCGGACACTACAATGAGCAGTTCTTC
TRBJ2-3	NA	TRBV29-1	TRBD2	CSVAILAGIGTDTQYF	TGCAGCGTTGCTATACTAGCGGGTATCGGCACAGATACGCAGTATTTT
TRBJ2-2	NA	TRBV6-6	TRBD2	CASSQTSGAMNTGELFF	TGTGCCAGCAGTCAGACTAGCGGGGCTATGAACACCGGGGAGCTGTTTTTT
TRBJ1-2	NA	TRBV6-5	NA	CASTEGYGYTF	TGTGCCAGCACGGAGGGGTATGGCTACACCTTC
TRBJ2-5	NA	TRBV29-1	TRBD2	CSAEVLAGRVGRETQYF	TGCAGCGCCGAAGTACTAGCGGGAAGGGTAGGGCGAGAGACCCAGTACTTC
TRBJ2-1	NA	TRBV9	TRBD2	CASSRPGTSGSFF	TGTGCCAGCAGCCGCCCCGGGACTAGCGGCTCCTTCTTC
TRBJ1-6	NA	TRBV6-5	NA	CASSYSKGQSPLHF	TGTGCCAGCAGTTACTCGAAGGGGCAATCACCCCTCCACTTT
TRBJ2-7	NA	TRBV25-1	NA	CASSALLTGMSSYEQYF	TGTGCCAGCAGTGCCCTCCTGACAGGAATGAGCTCCTACGAGCAGTACTTC
TRBJ1-2	NA	TRBV7-9	NA	CASSLEGLPYGYTF	TGTGCCAGCAGCTTAGAGGGGCTGCCCTATGGCTACACCTTC
TRBJ2-7	NA	TRBV7-8	NA	CASSTRTETYEQYF	TGTGCCAGCAGCACCCGGACAGAGACCTACGAGCAGTACTTC
TRBJ2-1	NA	TRBV2	NA	CASSPRLSNNEQFF	TGTGCCAGCAGTCCCCGCCTTAGTAACAATGAGCAGTTCTTC
TRBJ1-6	NA	TRBV6-6	TRBD1	CASAWGQSSYNSPLHF	TGTGCCAGCGCCTGGGGACAGAGCTCCTATAATTCACCCCTCCACTTT
TRBJ2-3	NA	TRBV4-2	TRBD2	CASSQDDASGITDTQYF	TGTGCCAGCAGCCAAGATGACGCTAGCGGGATAACTGATACGCAGTATTTT
TRBJ2-5	few	TRBV20-1	NA	CSASPSDRGETQYF	TGCAGTGCTAGTCCGTCCGACAGAGGAGAGACCCAGTACTTC
TRBJ2-7	NA	TRBV4-1	NA	CASSSNYEQYF	TGCGCCAGCAGCTCCAACTACGAGCAGTACTTC
TRBJ2-3	NA	TRBV6-5	TRBD2	CASSSRGLDTQYF	TGTGCCAGCAGTTCGCGGGGGTTAGATACGCAGTATTTT
TRBJ1-5	NA	TRBV5-8	TRBD1	CASSRGPGANQPQHF	TGTGCCAGCAGCAGGGGGCCGGGGGCTAATCAGCCCCAGCATTTT
TRBJ2-1	NA	TRBV19	NA	CASSISGSSYNEQFF	TGTGCCAGTAGTATATCTGGGAGCTCCTACAATGAGCAGTTCTTC
TRBJ2-1	NA	TRBV3-1/TRBV3-2	TRBD1	CASSQWGQGGDEQFF	TGTGCCAGCAGCCAATGGGGACAGGGGGGGGATGAGCAGTTCTTC
TRBJ2-2	NA	TRBV5-1	NA	CASSLVTPGTGELFF	TGCGCCAGCAGCTTGGTCACCCCGGGGACCGGGGAGCTGTTTTTT
TRBJ2-1	once	TRBV24-1	NA	CATSDSPGNEQFF	TGTGCCACCAGTGACTCGCCAGGCAATGAGCAGTTCTTC
TRBJ1-1	NA	TRBV9	NA	CASSVGGSYMNTEAFF	TGTGCCAGCAGCGTTGGCGGGTCCTACATGAACACTGAAGCTTTCTTT
TRBJ1-4	NA	TRBV2	TRBD1	CASSRQGGSEKLFF	TGTGCCAGCAGCCGACAGGGGGGCAGTGAAAAACTGTTTTTT
TRBJ2-7	NA	TRBV29-1	NA	CSVIGVYEQYF	TGCAGCGTAATCGGGGTTTACGAGCAGTACTTC
TRBJ2-6	once	TRBV7-6	TRBD1	CASSPAGTGAGANVLTF	TGTGCCAGCAGCCCAGCTGGGACAGGGGCCGGGGCCAACGTCCTGACTTTC
TRBJ2-1	NA	TRBV29-1	TRBD1	CSVGGQGNNEQFF	TGCAGCGTTGGTGGACAGGGTAACAATGAGCAGTTCTTC
TRBJ2-2	NA	TRBV15	NA	CATSRALQGGSGELFF	TGTGCCACCAGCAGAGCCCTCCAAGGGGGTTCCGGGGAGCTGTTTTTT
TRBJ2-3	few	TRBV12-1	NA	CASSSWTSGCTDTQYF	TGTGCCAGCAGCTCCTGGACTAGCGGGTGCACAGATACGCAGTATTTT
TRBJ1-2	NA	TRBV5-1	TRBD1	CASSLGQEYGYTF	TGCGCCAGCAGCCTTGGACAGGAGTATGGCTACACCTTC
TRBJ2-1	NA	TRBV3-1/TRBV3-2	TRBD2	CASSQRGSRLAGIGQFF	TGTGCCAGCAGCCAACGGGGGTCGAGACTAGCGGGAATAGGGCAGTTCTTC
TRBJ2-1	NA	TRBV5-1	TRBD2	CASSPVPGLAGDWDEQFF	TGCGCCAGCAGCCCTGTCCCGGGACTAGCGGGGGACTGGGATGAGCAGTTCTTC
TRBJ2-1	few	TRBV30	NA	CAWSALRNEQFF	TGTGCCTGGAGTGCTCTCCGCAATGAGCAGTTCTTC
TRBJ2-2	NA	TRBV18	NA	CASSGRDTGELFF	TGTGCCAGCTCAGGGAGAGACACCGGGGAGCTGTTTTTT
TRBJ2-7	NA	TRBV4-1	TRBD1	CASSQVMGQSYEQYF	TGCGCCAGCAGCCAAGTTATGGGACAGTCCTACGAGCAGTACTTC
TRBJ2-3	NA	TRBV19	TRBD2	CASSIGGTSGSTDTQYF	TGTGCCAGTAGTATAGGGGGGACTAGCGGGAGTACAGATACGCAGTATTTT
TRBJ2-3	NA	TRBV5-1	TRBD2	CASSGGLAGGDTQYF	TGCGCCAGCAGTGGGGGACTAGCGGGAGGAGATACGCAGTATTTT
TRBJ2-2	NA	TRBV24-1	TRBD1	CATSGIPGQGNTGELFF	TGTGCCACCAGTGGAATACCGGGACAGGGCAACACCGGGGAGCTGTTTTTT
TRBJ2-1	NA	TRBV3-1/TRBV3-2	TRBD2	CASSRGGASNEQFF	TGTGCCAGCAGCCGCGGGGGGGCGAGTAATGAGCAGTTCTTC
TRBJ2-1	few	TRBV5-1	TRBD2	CASSLGGEGLHEQFF	TGCGCCAGCAGCCTGGGTGGGGAGGGTCTTCATGAGCAGTTCTTC
TRBJ1-1	once	TRBV7-2	TRBD1	CASSFTGGFGTEAFF	TGTGCCAGCAGCTTCACAGGGGGTTTTGGCACTGAAGCTTTCTTT
TRBJ1-5	NA	TRBV18	TRBD1	CASSLSPGQGNQPQHF	TGTGCCAGCTCCCTTAGTCCGGGACAGGGAAATCAGCCCCAGCATTTT
TRBJ1-4	NA	TRBV27	NA	CASSPAGGRPNEKLFF	TGTGCCAGCAGCCCTGCGGGGGGCCGTCCCAATGAAAAACTGTTTTTT
TRBJ1-2	NA	TRBV4-1	NA	CASSQDRGTVIYGYTF	TGCGCCAGCAGCCAAGATAGAGGGACTGTTATTTATGGCTACACCTTC
TRBJ2-1	NA	TRBV10-1	NA	CASSPTRLAAYNEQFF	TGCGCCAGCAGTCCGACCCGTCTAGCAGCTTACAATGAGCAGTTCTTC
TRBJ2-3	NA	TRBV24-1	TRBD1	CATSDLPGTAASTDTQYF	TGTGCCACCAGTGATTTGCCGGGGACAGCTGCTAGCACAGATACGCAGTATTTT
TRBJ2-1	NA	TRBV5-1	NA	CASSLGGRFSYNEQFF	TGCGCCAGCAGCTTGGGCGGAAGGTTCTCCTACAATGAGCAGTTCTTC
TRBJ1-1	NA	TRBV6-5	TRBD1	CASMPTGLTEAFF	TGTGCCAGCATGCCGACAGGGCTGACTGAAGCTTTCTTT
TRBJ1-2	NA	TRBV27	NA	CASSLSSGVNYGYTF	TGTGCCAGCAGTTTATCGTCAGGGGTCAACTATGGCTACACCTTC
TRBJ2-1	NA	TRBV7-2	TRBD2	CASSLVGGGSNNEQFF	TGTGCCAGCAGCTTAGTGGGCGGGGGTTCCAACAATGAGCAGTTCTTC
TRBJ2-7	NA	TRBV11-2	NA	CASSSTYEQYF	TGTGCCAGCAGCTCCACCTACGAGCAGTACTTC
TRBJ2-3	NA	TRBV18	NA	CASSPTRADTQYF	TGTGCCAGCTCACCAACGAGGGCCGATACGCAGTATTTT
TRBJ1-5	NA	TRBV19	NA	CASSIVMSLVQPQHF	TGTGCCAGTAGTATAGTAATGTCCCTAGTTCAGCCCCAGCATTTT